Sequencing of this TCR beta chain was carried out in a study of T-cell reconstitution after alpha-beta-depleted transplantation in children. There are many counts of this clonotype. TCRbeta library construction was performed incorporating unique molecular identifiers. TCRdb independently ran MiXCR on the PCR reads; one entry per CDR3 protein. Seen here are hundreds of thousands of distinct CDR3 sequences, around 9.6% observed once, and the top ten hold about 9.5%. Trimming shortened V by 1 base and J by 1 base, and 4 bases separated the two germline ends. Germline V CDR1 and CDR2: DFQATT, SNEGSKA (reference sequence). The CDR3 consists of 12 residues.

The gene calls are TRBV20-1 and TRBJ1-2; D gene unclear. The sequence came from a human donor who donated a stem cell graft to a child with SCID. Sequenced here: PBMCs from the stem cell graft donor, sampled from the stem cell graft. The CDR3 DNA is TGCAGTGCTAGAGGTCTTAACTATGGCTACACCTTC. Translation: CSARGLNYGYTF.